The text below deals with one T cell receptor (beta chain). This sample was included in a study of blood T cell repertoires in COVID-19. V lost 2 bases and J 4 bases, leaving 11 bases between the germline ends. The germline CDR1 and CDR2 sequences are MGHRA and YSYEKL. This CDR3 comprises 14 residues. As originally analysed: Amplification with reference gene primers provided the estimates of nucleated cell counts. Generated by immunoSEQ multiplex PCR, the TCRdb table keeps only in-frame clones and is missing some. The DNA gave D and trimming, while V, J and clone size come from that table. The sample lists approximately 290,000 clones, around 87% occurring once.

This sequence was found in a man aged 18 to 35 with active or convalescent COVID-19. Sequenced material: peripheral blood. The chain carries TRBV4-1 and TRBJ1-2; D is uncertain. The CDR3 sequence is CASSQRDIAYGYTF. DNA for the CDR3: TGCGCCAGCAGCCAACGAGACATCGCCTATGGCTACACCTTC.